The clone carrying this TCR beta chain appeared a single time. This sample stems from a study of control samples from healthy donors and cancer patients. TCRdb's copy holds only in-frame clones and misses some; the assay was immunoSEQ multiplex PCR. The sample yields hundreds of thousands of clones, over 75% seen once. Sequenced: PBMCs. This receptor was identified in a woman in her fifties or sixties with lung cancer.

CDR3 coding DNA: TGTGCTACCAAAGGGTCATCGGCTGATGGCTACACCTTC. The encoded protein is CATKGSSADGYTF. This sequence joins TRBV2 and TRBJ1-2, with D unclear. Germline V gives CDR1 SNHLY, CDR2 FYNNEI. The CDR3 sequence is 13 residues long.